Shown below are 27 T cell receptor beta chains from a single sample sequenced in a study of T cell responses to AZD1222 COVID-19 vaccine. Clones were sequenced by immunoSEQ multiplex PCR, and TCRdb holds only the in-frame ones, with some missing. There are roughly 97,000 clones in the sample; about 89% occur only once, and 3.3% lies in the top ten. This material consisted of peripheral blood, taken 28 days after the second dose of the MenACWY control vaccine. The receptors originated from an adult who received the MenACWY meningococcal vaccine as a control.

The gene calls are TRBV7-6 and TRBJ2-2; maybe TRBD2 (6 bases). The germline V and J ends were trimmed by 6 bases and 6 bases, with 23 bases remaining between them. CDR3 length equals 17 residues. The germline V gene has CDR1 SGHVS and CDR2 FNYEAQ. CDR3 DNA sequence: TGTGCCAGCAGTCCAAACCCGGGCTCCGGAGGGGCCGGGGAGCTGTTTTTT. This encodes CASSPNPGSGGAGELFF.

This clone was recorded only once. The genes are TRBV10-3 and TRBJ2-3; 9 bases are a match to TRBD2. The CDR3 contains 15 residues. Germline V gene sequence: CDR1 ENHRY, CDR2 SYGVKD. Germline trimming cut 3 bases from V and 5 bases from J; bases unmatched to any gene: 6. The chain's CDR3 is CAISDPGLAIDTQYF. The CDR3 nucleotides read TGTGCCATCAGTGACCCGGGACTAGCTATAGATACGCAGTATTTT.

This clone has just a few counts. This chain joins TRBV7-3 and TRBJ2-7, with 13 bases identical to TRBD2. The CDR3 covers 15 residues. The V gene end was trimmed by 5 bases and the J gene end by 4 bases; junction bases not matched to a gene: 5. Germline lookup yields CDR1 SGHTA and CDR2 FQGTGA. The CDR3, as DNA: TGTGCCAGCAGCCTCGGACTAGCGGGGGTATACGAGCAGTACTTC. This gives the protein CASSLGLAGVYEQYF. The whole variable domain, filled in from reference TRBV7-3 and TRBJ2-7, reads GAGVSQTPSNKVTEKGKYVELRCDPISGHTALYWYRQSLGQGPEFLIYFQGTGAADDSGLPNDRFFAVRPEGSVSTLKIQRTERGDSAVYLCASSLGLAGVYEQYFGPGTRLTVT.

This clone showed up just once. V is TRBV7-9 and J is TRBJ2-5; D remains unclear. Germline CDR1 reads SEHNR; CDR2 reads FQNEAQ (reference sequence). Trimming removed 6 bases from V and 3 bases from J, with 11 bases in between. The CDR3 runs to 13 residues. CDR3: CASRNRNEETQYF. As DNA, the CDR3 is TGTGCCAGCAGAAACAGAAACGAAGAGACCCAGTACTTC. The full variable domain, completed using reference TRBV7-9 and TRBJ2-5, is DTGVSQNPRHKITKRGQNVTFRCDPISEHNRLYWYRQTLGQGPEFLTYFQNEAQLEKSRLLSDRFSAERPKGSFSTLEIQRTEQGDSAMYLCASRNRNEETQYFGPGTRLLVL.

This chain connects TRBV19 to TRBJ1-6; D is undetermined. Per the germline V gene, CDR1 is LNHDA and CDR2 is SQIVND (reference sequence). The V and J ends lost 5 bases and 4 bases respectively, with 9 bases between them. This CDR3 comprises 14 residues. The DNA of the CDR3 is TGTGCCAGTAGTTGGCAGACTTATAATTCACCCCTCCACTTT. Amino acids: CASSWQTYNSPLHF. The full variable domain, its missing parts supplied by reference TRBV19 and TRBJ1-6, is DGGITQSPKYLFRKEGQNVTLSCEQNLNHDAMYWYRQDPGQGLRLIYYSQIVNDFQKGDIAEGYSVSREKKESFPLTVTSAQKNPTAFYLCASSWQTYNSPLHFGNGTRLTVT.

This clone was observed once. This sequence joins TRBV6-2 or TRBV6-3 and TRBJ2-1; the D gene could be TRBD1 or TRBD2 (5 bases each). Trimming removed 2 bases from V and 5 bases from J, with 22 bases in between. Germline values: CDR1 MNHEY, CDR2 SVGEGT. The CDR3 has 18 residues. As DNA, the CDR3 is TGTGCCAGCAGTTACGGCCCCGGGGCAGGTCAGTTTAACAATGAGCAGTTCTTC. It translates to CASSYGPGAGQFNNEQFF.

This clone was seen more than once but under ten times. The chain employs TRBV27 and TRBJ2-1, with 10 bases aligning to TRBD2. This CDR3 is built from 16 residues. Germline V gives CDR1 MNHEY, CDR2 SMNVEV (reference sequence). V was pared by 1 base and J by 6 bases, with 6 bases of the junction left unmatched. CDR3 sequence: CASSLWIAGGRNEQFF. CDR3 sequence (DNA): TGTGCCAGCAGTTTATGGATAGCGGGGGGTCGCAATGAGCAGTTCTTC.

V is TRBV6-2 or TRBV6-3 and J is TRBJ2-7; no definite D call. This CDR3 is built from 13 residues. V lost 6 bases and J 2 bases, leaving 11 bases between the germline ends. CDR1 MNHEY and CDR2 SVGEGT come from the germline V gene. CDR3 in amino acids: CASSLPQPYEQYF. CDR3 in DNA: TGTGCCAGCAGCCTCCCCCAGCCCTACGAGCAGTACTTC.

The chain employs TRBV28 and TRBJ2-5, with 9 positions matching TRBD1. The J segment lost 5 bases and the V segment lost 5 bases, leaving 6 bases of the junction unmatched. CDR1 and CDR2 (germline): MDHEN, SYDVKM. The CDR3 is 14 amino acids. CDR3 loop: CASSGTGGAETQYF. The CDR3 bases are TGTGCCAGCAGTGGAACAGGGGGCGCTGAGACCCAGTACTTC.

The V gene is TRBV29-1, the J gene TRBJ1-2; possible D gene TRBD1, 6 bases. The germline gives CDR1 SQVTM, CDR2 ANQGSEA. V was clipped by 3 bases and J by 8 bases, with 19 bases between them. CDR3 length: 14 residues. Written as DNA, the CDR3 is TGCAGCGTTGACCAGGGTAGGGGGAAGGGCGGCTACACCTTC. Amino acid sequence: CSVDQGRGKGGYTF. Combining the CDR3 with reference TRBV29-1 and TRBJ1-2 gives the whole variable domain SAVISQKPSRDICQRGTSLTIQCQVDSQVTMMFWYRQQPGQSLTLIATANQGSEATYESGFVIDKFPISRPNLTFSTLTVSNMSPEDSSIYLCSVDQGRGKGGYTFGSGTRLTVV.

The chain combines TRBV19 with TRBJ2-3; D ambiguous. CDR3 length equals 14 residues. CDR1 and CDR2 (germline): LNHDA, SQIVND (reference sequence). V lost 11 bases and J 0 bases, leaving 15 bases between the germline ends. As DNA, the CDR3 is TGTGCCGTAGATGGCGGTACTAGCACAGATACGCAGTATTTT. It yields the protein CAVDGGTSTDTQYF.

The chain carries TRBV6-5 and TRBJ1-2, with D possibly TRBD1 on 5 matching bases. The V end was cut by 6 bases, the J end by 8 bases, with 19 bases between. Germline V gene data show CDR1 as MNHEY and CDR2 as SVGAGI. The CDR3 totals 14 residues. This CDR3 reads CASRSGTAVGGYTF. In nucleotides, the CDR3 is TGTGCCAGCAGGTCCGGGACCGCCGTAGGGGGCTACACCTTC.

This chain joins TRBV10-3 and TRBJ1-2; 8 bases are a match to TRBD1. V was clipped by 2 bases and J by 5 bases; unmatched bases: 7. The CDR3 contains 15 residues. In germline, CDR1 is ENHRY, CDR2 SYGVKD. CDR3 sequence reads: CAISETGGASYGYTF. In nucleotides, the CDR3 is TGTGCCATCAGTGAGACAGGGGGAGCCTCATATGGCTACACCTTC.

The chain has TRBV2 and TRBJ2-5; D gene unclear. Germline V gene lookup returns CDR1 SNHLY and CDR2 FYNNEI. The CDR3 loop spans 14 amino acids. The V gene lost 2 bases and the J gene lost 5 bases, with 12 bases spanning the gap. CDR3 sequence: CASSERTTDETQYF. The DNA of the CDR3 is TGTGCCAGCAGTGAACGGACGACGGACGAGACCCAGTACTTC.

This clone has more than one count but fewer than ten. The chain combines TRBV19 with TRBJ2-7; 8 bases are a match to TRBD1. This CDR3 comprises 13 residues. J gave up 4 bases and V 7 bases, and 6 bases lay outside the gene matches. In germline, CDR1 is LNHDA, CDR2 SQIVND (reference sequence). The CDR3: CASKGTGEYEQYF. In nucleotides, the CDR3 is TGTGCCAGTAAGGGGACAGGTGAATACGAGCAGTACTTC.

This chain uses TRBV27 with TRBJ1-6; no reliable D call. The CDR3 runs 17 residues. V lost 2 bases and J lost 7, with 18 bases in between. Germline CDR1 MNHEY, CDR2 SMNVEV (reference sequence). The CDR3: CASSLSRPTGWNSPLHF. The CDR3 DNA follows: TGTGCCAGCAGTTTAAGTAGACCGACGGGTTGGAATTCACCCCTCCACTTT.

The chain links TRBV7-3 to TRBJ2-1; D unresolved. This CDR3 has 15 amino acids. V lost 5 bases to trimming and J lost 4 bases, with 15 bases between them. Germline-derived CDR1 and CDR2 are SGHTA and FQGTGA. CDR3 residues: CASSLNFPGYNEQFF. The CDR3 DNA sequence: TGTGCCAGCAGCCTCAACTTTCCAGGTTACAATGAGCAGTTCTTC.

The chain joins TRBV5-1 to TRBJ1-4; 7 bases match TRBD1. V shed 1 base and J 7 bases; nucleotides not matched to a gene: 4. The CDR3 is made up of 14 amino acids. CDR1 is SGHRS, CDR2 YFSETQ, per germline. CDR3: CASSLQGVPEKLFF. CDR3 in DNA: TGCGCCAGCAGCTTGCAGGGGGTTCCTGAAAAACTGTTTTTT.

V usage is TRBV5-6 and J usage is TRBJ2-7; D uncertain. This CDR3 region has 14 residues. The germline V and J ends were trimmed by 2 bases and 3 bases, with 12 bases remaining between them. Germline V gives CDR1 SGHDT, CDR2 YYEEEE. CDR3: CASSLNGPLYEQYF. The CDR3 bases are TGTGCCAGCAGCTTAAACGGCCCCCTCTACGAGCAGTACTTC.

This clone was picked up one time. The chain carries TRBV7-9 and TRBJ1-6; D remains unclear. Looked up from germline, CDR1 is SEHNR and CDR2 is FQNEAQ (reference sequence). V was shortened by 5 bases and J by 12 bases, with 20 bases between the two germline ends. The CDR3 runs 15 residues. The CDR3 coding sequence is TGTGCCAGCAGCCCACGCGGGTCCCTGCTTGAACCCCTCCACTTT. Its translation: CASSPRGSLLEPLHF. Based on the CDR3 plus reference TRBV7-9 and TRBJ1-6, the full variable domain is DTGVSQNPRHKITKRGQNVTFRCDPISEHNRLYWYRQTLGQGPEFLTYFQNEAQLEKSRLLSDRFSAERPKGSFSTLEIQRTEQGDSAMYLCASSPRGSLLEPLHFGNGTRLTVT.

V gene TRBV14 combines with J gene TRBJ1-1; D is uncertain. Deletions cut 2 bases from V and 2 bases from J, with 15 bases between. The CDR3 is 16 residues long. Germline V gene sequence: CDR1 SGHDN, CDR2 FVKESK. The CDR3: CASSQRAGWDNTEAFF. The CDR3 DNA reads TGTGCCAGCAGCCAAAGGGCAGGTTGGGATAACACTGAAGCTTTCTTT.

This clone was observed a few times. This chain links TRBV6-5 with TRBJ2-2, with D hard to call. The ends were cut back, 0 bases at V and 6 bases at J, with 5 bases in the middle. CDR1 is MNHEY and CDR2 is SVGAGI in the germline V gene. This CDR3 has 13 amino acids. The CDR3 reads CASSYSRSGELFF. The CDR3 DNA reads as TGTGCCAGCAGTTACTCGAGGTCCGGGGAGCTGTTTTTT.

This clone was found once. This chain links TRBV19 with TRBJ1-2, with D perhaps TRBD1 (5 bases). This CDR3 comprises 15 residues. The germline V gene encodes CDR1 LNHDA and CDR2 SQIVND (reference sequence). Trimming left V 7 bases short and J 2 bases short, with 17 bases between. CDR3 sequence: CASTLHRRLNYGYTF. Here the CDR3 DNA reads TGTGCCAGTACATTACACAGGAGGCTAAACTATGGCTACACCTTC.

The chain links TRBV5-1 to TRBJ2-2; D remains unclear. The CDR3 has 13 residues. The V gene's germline CDR1 is SGHRS and CDR2 YFSETQ. Trimming cost V 0 bases and J 4 bases, with 4 bases left between them. The CDR3 sequence: CASSLDGTGELFF. In DNA, the CDR3 is TGCGCCAGCAGCTTGGACGGCACCGGGGAGCTGTTTTTT.

V and J are TRBV19 and TRBJ1-1, with no clear D. CDR1 and CDR2 (germline): LNHDA, SQIVND (reference sequence). The V gene lost 3 bases and the J gene lost 0 bases, with 14 bases spanning the gap. This CDR3 comprises 16 residues. The CDR3 DNA reads TGTGCCAGTAGTATCGCGCGAGGGAGAATGAACACTGAAGCTTTCTTT. It specifies CASSIARGRMNTEAFF. The full variable domain, its missing parts supplied by reference TRBV19 and TRBJ1-1, is DGGITQSPKYLFRKEGQNVTLSCEQNLNHDAMYWYRQDPGQGLRLIYYSQIVNDFQKGDIAEGYSVSREKKESFPLTVTSAQKNPTAFYLCASSIARGRMNTEAFFGQGTRLTVV.

This chain links TRBV6-5 with TRBJ1-6; D is undetermined. Germline V lookup: CDR1 MNHEY, CDR2 SVGAGI. The CDR3 consists of 16 residues. V dropped 0 bases and J dropped 7 bases, with 13 bases sitting between them. The CDR3 protein is CASSYSIRSFNSPLHF. The CDR3 bases are TGTGCCAGCAGTTACTCGATTAGGTCCTTCAATTCACCCCTCCACTTT.

The chain is built from TRBV28 and TRBJ2-7; 7 nucleotides line up with TRBD1. CDR1 is MDHEN, CDR2 SYDVKM, per germline. The J segment lost 0 bases and the V segment lost 6 bases, leaving 8 bases of the junction unmatched. The length of the CDR3 is 15 residues. The CDR3 sequence is CASSYGTVSSYEQYF. The CDR3 DNA is TGTGCCAGCAGCTACGGGACAGTGAGCTCCTACGAGCAGTACTTC.